This paragraph covers one T cell receptor (beta chain) sequence. The record originates from a study of blood T cell repertoires in COVID-19. Turning to the study itself: From the United States, Italy and Spain came samples of acute and convalescent COVID-19. Sources were T cells, B-cell-depleted T cells, or PBMCs; the material itself was cDNA or gDNA.

The V and J ends lost 1 base and 8 bases respectively, with 12 bases between them. The CDR3 runs 13 residues. Germline V gene sequence: CDR1 SGHDT, CDR2 YYEEEE. As originally analysed: It was from reference gene primer amplification that nucleated cell counts were estimated. Profiling relied on immunoSEQ multiplex PCR, and the TCRdb table lists in-frame clones only, not all of them. Clone size and V and J calls were adopted from that table, with D and trimming inferred from the DNA. Of roughly 62,000 clones in the sample, 70% to 90% were seen once. The chain combines TRBV5-6 with TRBJ1-2; D ambiguous. The sample was peripheral blood. The receptor's source is a man in his 70s with acute or convalescent COVID-19. In DNA, the CDR3 is TGTGCCAGCAGCTTGTACGGCGTGGGCGGCTACACCTTC. Its protein is CASSLYGVGGYTF.